Below, one T cell receptor (beta chain) is given with its context. Germline V gene sequence: CDR1 SGHRS, CDR2 YFSETQ. The V and J ends lost 4 bases and 2 bases, in that order; junction bases with no gene match: 3. There are 15 residues in the CDR3. This entry comes from a study of blood T cell repertoires in COVID-19. Assay: immunoSEQ multiplex PCR; the TCRdb copy retains only in-frame clones and omits some. Found here are about 210,000 clones, roughly 84% of them singletons; the top ten hold 5.5% to 8.5%. Specimen: PBMCs or T cells enriched from blood (not recorded which). This TCR was sampled from a man aged 30-40 years in a cohort exposed to, infected with or recovered from COVID-19 (not recorded which). The genes are TRBV5-1 and TRBJ2-1, with 10 bases lining up with TRBD2. CDR3 sequence: CASSGGLAAYNEQFF. In DNA form, the CDR3 reads TGCGCCAGCAGCGGAGGACTAGCGGCCTACAATGAGCAGTTCTTC.